This T cell receptor (beta chain) was recovered during a study of T cells after yellow fever vaccination. Study results and caveats: Most primary-vaccination clones reappeared after the booster (just under 98% CD4, around 88% CD8).

The CDR3 is 15 amino acids. V was shortened by 7 bases and J by 1 base, with 13 bases between the two germline ends. A 5'RACE template-switching step, the method used to make TCR cDNA, added a universal primer site and UMIs. In TCRdb, the 5' RACE reads were re-called with MiXCR into one record per CDR3 protein. This sample has roughly 500,000 distinct CDR3 sequences; 15% to 20% occur once, and the top ten carry 13% to 15%. About this clonotype itself: What it binds is not known.

Sequences were derived from PBMCs, sampled 15 days after the yellow fever booster vaccination. The origin of this receptor is a man aged 25 to 40 who received the YFV17D yellow fever vaccine. V gene TRBV12-3 or TRBV12-4 combines with J gene TRBJ2-2, with D unresolved. The CDR3: CASNLETENTGELFF. CDR3 bases: TGTGCCAGCAACTTAGAGACGGAGAACACCGGGGAGCTGTTTTTT.